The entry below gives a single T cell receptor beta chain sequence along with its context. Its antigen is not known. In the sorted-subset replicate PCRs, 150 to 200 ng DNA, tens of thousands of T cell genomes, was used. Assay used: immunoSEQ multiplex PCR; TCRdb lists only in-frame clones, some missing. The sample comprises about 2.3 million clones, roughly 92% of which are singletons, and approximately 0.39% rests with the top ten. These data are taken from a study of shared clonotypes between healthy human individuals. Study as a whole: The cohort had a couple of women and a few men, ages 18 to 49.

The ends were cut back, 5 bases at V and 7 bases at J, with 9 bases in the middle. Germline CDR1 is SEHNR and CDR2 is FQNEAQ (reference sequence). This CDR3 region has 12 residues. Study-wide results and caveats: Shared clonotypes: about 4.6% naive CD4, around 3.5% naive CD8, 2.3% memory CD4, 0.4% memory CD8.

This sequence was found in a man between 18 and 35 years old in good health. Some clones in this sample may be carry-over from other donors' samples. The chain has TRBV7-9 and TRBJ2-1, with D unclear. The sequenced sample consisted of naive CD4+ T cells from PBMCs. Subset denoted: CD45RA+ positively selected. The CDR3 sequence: CASSPRVNEQFF. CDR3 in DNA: TGTGCCAGCAGCCCACGTGTAAATGAGCAGTTCTTC.